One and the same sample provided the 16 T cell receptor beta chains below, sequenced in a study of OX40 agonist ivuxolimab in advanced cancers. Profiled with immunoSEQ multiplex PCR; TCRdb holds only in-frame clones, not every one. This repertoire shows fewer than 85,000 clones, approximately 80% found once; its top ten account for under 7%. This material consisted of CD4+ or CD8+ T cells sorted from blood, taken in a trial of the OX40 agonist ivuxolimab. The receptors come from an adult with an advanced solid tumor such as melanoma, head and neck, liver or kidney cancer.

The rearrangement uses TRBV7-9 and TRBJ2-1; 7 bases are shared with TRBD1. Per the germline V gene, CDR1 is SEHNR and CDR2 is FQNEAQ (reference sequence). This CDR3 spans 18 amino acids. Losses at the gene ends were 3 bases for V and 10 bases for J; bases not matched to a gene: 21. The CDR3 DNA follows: TGTGCCAGCAGCTTCGACAGGGCCCTCTACAATGTGCTGCAAGAGCAGTTCTTC. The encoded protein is CASSFDRALYNVLQEQFF.

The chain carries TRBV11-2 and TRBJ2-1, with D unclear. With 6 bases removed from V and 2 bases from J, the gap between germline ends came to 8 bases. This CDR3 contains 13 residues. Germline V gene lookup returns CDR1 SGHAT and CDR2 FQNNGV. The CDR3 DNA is TGTGCCAGCAGTCTGGGCACCTACAATGAGCAGTTCTTC. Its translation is CASSLGTYNEQFF.

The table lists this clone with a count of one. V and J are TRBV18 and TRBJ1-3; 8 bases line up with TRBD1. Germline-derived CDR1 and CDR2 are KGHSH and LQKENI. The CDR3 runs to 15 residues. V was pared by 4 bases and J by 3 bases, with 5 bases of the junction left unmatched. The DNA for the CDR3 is TGTGCCAGCTCACAAGACAGGGGATATGGAAACACCATATATTTT. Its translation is CASSQDRGYGNTIYF.

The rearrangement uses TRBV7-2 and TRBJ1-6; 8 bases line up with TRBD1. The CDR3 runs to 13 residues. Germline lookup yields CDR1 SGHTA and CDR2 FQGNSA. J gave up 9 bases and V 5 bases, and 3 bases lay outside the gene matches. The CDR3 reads CASSPTGVSPLHF. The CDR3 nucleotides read TGTGCCAGCAGCCCGACAGGGGTTTCACCCCTCCACTTT.

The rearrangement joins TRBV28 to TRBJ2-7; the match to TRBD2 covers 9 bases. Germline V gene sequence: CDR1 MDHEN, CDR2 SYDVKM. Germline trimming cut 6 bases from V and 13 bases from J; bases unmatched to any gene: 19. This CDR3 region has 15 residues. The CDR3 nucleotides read TGTGCCAGCAGCTCCGATTTCTCCGGGACTAGCCTGGTATACTTC. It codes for CASSSDFSGTSLVYF. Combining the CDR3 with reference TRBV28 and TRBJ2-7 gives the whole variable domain DVKVTQSSRYLVKRTGEKVFLECVQDMDHENMFWYRQDPGLGLRLIYFSYDVKMKEKGDIPEGYSVSREKKERFSLILESASTNQTSMYLCASSSDFSGTSLVYFGPGTRLTVT.

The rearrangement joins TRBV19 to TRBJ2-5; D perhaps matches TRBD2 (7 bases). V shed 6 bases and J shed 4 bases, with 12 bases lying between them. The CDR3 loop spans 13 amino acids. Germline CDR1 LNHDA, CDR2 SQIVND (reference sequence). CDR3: CASSGGQGETQYF. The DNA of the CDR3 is TGTGCCAGTAGCGGGGGGCAGGGAGAGACCCAGTACTTC.

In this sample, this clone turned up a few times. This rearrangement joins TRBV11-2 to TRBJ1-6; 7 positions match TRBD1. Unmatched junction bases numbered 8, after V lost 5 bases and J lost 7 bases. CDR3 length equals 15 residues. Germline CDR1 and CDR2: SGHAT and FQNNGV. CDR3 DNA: TGTGCCAGCAGCAAAGGGACAGTAGAGAATTCACCCCTCCACTTT. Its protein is CASSKGTVENSPLHF.

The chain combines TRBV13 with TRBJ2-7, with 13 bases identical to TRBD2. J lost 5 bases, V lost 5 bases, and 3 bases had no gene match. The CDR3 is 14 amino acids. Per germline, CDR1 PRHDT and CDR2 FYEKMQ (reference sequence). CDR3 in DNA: TGTGCCAGCAGCCCGACTAGCGGGAGGCACGAGCAGTACTTC. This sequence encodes CASSPTSGRHEQYF.

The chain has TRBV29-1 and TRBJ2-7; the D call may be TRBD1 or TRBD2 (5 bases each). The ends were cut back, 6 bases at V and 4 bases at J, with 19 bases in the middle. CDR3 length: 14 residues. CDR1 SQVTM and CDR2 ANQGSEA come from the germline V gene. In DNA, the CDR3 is TGCAGCGTCAGAGTTGGGACGGGAATGTACGAGCAGTACTTC. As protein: CSVRVGTGMYEQYF.

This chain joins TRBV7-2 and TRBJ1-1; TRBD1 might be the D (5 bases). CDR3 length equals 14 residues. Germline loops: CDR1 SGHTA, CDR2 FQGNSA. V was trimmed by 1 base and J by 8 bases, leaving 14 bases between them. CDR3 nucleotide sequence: TGTGCCAGCAGCTTAGAAATGAGGGGTAAAGAAGCTTTCTTT. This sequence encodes CASSLEMRGKEAFF. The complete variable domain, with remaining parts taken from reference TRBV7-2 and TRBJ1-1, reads GAGVSQSPSNKVTEKGKDVELRCDPISGHTALYWYRQSLGQGLEFLIYFQGNSAPDKSGLPSDRFSAERTGGSVSTLTIQRTQQEDSAVYLCASSLEMRGKEAFFGQGTRLTVV.

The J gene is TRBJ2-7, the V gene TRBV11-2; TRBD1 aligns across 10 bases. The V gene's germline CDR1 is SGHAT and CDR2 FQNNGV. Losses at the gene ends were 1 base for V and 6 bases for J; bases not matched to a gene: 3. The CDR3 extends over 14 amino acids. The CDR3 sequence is CASSLGDRGFEQYF. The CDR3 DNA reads TGTGCCAGCAGCTTAGGGGACAGGGGTTTCGAGCAGTACTTC.

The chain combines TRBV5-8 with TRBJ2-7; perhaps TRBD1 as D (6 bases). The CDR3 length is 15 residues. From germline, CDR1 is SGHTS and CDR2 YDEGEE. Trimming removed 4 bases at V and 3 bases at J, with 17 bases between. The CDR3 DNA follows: TGTGCCAGCAGCCCCTACTCAGGGGCGGTCTACGAGCAGTACTTC. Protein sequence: CASSPYSGAVYEQYF.

The CDR3: CASTRRNGLQETQYF. CDR3 nucleotide sequence: TGTGCCAGCACCAGAAGGAACGGACTGCAAGAGACCCAGTACTTC. V usage is TRBV2 and J usage is TRBJ2-5; a weak D match, TRBD2 (5 bases). The CDR3 sequence is 15 residues long. The germline V gene encodes CDR1 SNHLY and CDR2 FYNNEI. The ends were cut back, 7 bases at V and 2 bases at J, with 17 bases in the middle.

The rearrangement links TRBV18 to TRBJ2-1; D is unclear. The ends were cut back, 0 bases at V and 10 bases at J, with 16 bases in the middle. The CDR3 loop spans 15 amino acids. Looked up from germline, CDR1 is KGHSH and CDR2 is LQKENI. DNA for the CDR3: TGTGCCAGCTCACCACCTTCCCAAAAAGGTAGAGAGCAGTTCTTC. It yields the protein CASSPPSQKGREQFF.

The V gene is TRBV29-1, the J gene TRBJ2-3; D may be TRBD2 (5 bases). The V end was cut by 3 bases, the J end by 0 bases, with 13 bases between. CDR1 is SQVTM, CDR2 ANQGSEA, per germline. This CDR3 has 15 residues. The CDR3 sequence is CSVEGRGSSTDTQYF. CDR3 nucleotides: TGCAGCGTTGAGGGTAGAGGGTCTAGCACAGATACGCAGTATTTT.

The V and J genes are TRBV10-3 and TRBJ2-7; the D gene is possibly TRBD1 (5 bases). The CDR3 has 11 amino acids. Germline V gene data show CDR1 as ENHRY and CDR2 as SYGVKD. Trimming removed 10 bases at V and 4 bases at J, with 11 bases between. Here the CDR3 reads CATRQSYEQYF. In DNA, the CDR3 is TGTGCCACCCGACAGTCATACGAGCAGTACTTC.